This TCR beta chain was recorded in a study of post-analysis software for immune sequencing data. Study background: As for disease course, relapsing-remitting, secondary progressive and progressive-relapsing multiple sclerosis were all included.

This clonotype was seen at least ten times. What it binds is not known. General study findings and limits: F measure showed strong co-clustering of same-batch samples. Significantly lower normalized Chao1 diversity was found in patients with multiple sclerosis relative to controls. Comparison of patients with controls showed five TRBV segments more frequent in patients, TRBV5-6, TRBV5-1 and TRBV20-1 among them.

Unique molecular identifiers featured in each of the TCR beta cDNA libraries. One entry per CDR3 protein, called by TCRdb with MiXCR from the PCR reads. The repertoire consists of around 190,000 distinct CDR3 sequences, with 25% to 35% occurring once and the leading ten covering roughly 3.5%. Germline trimming cut 2 bases from V and 5 bases from J; bases unmatched to any gene: 1. CDR1 is LGHDT and CDR2 is YNNKEL in the germline V gene (reference sequence). The CDR3 has 14 residues. This TCR came from a girl under 18 with multiple sclerosis. The material sequenced was blood. V gene TRBV3-1 combines with J gene TRBJ2-1; TRBD2 matches at 9 bases. Written as DNA, the CDR3 is TGTGCCAGCAGCCAATTAGCGGGGGACAATGAGCAGTTCTTC. It yields the protein CASSQLAGDNEQFF.